This entry concerns a single TCR beta chain. No antigen is known for it. The record has no base qualities; no much larger clone is one base away. Taken with the paper, the label for treatment or condition translates to: in vitro stimulation with specific CMV peptide epitopes to enrich CMV-specific T cells. V sheds 7 bases and J sheds 8 bases, leaving 13 bases between their ends. The CDR3 has 12 amino acids, counting the end cysteine and phenylalanine. Only the CDR3 DNA stays, 36 bases, in frame from base 1. The germline V gene supplies CDR1 SGDLS and CDR2 YYNGEE. This sample was taken from a study of T cell repertoires in cytomegalovirus infection (dated by TCRdb to between 2018 and 2020). Background for the entire study: Alongside well-studied HLA-B-restricted epitopes, the peptide stimulations were aimed at recently identified HLA-C-restricted CMV epitopes, whose presentation resists viral immunomodulation. Donor HLA type was relevant to the analysis, as public TCR beta signatures indicated carriage of CMV infection together with the matching HLA type. What the study reported, not specific to this receptor: Cumulative frequency of public TCR beta family members discriminated carriers of CMV infection plus the relevant HLA type in this cohort and an independent roughly 330-donor cohort. The ex vivo response was dominated by HLA-C-restricted CMV-specific TCR beta clonotypes, which also provided the single most frequent clonotype in two of eight donors.

Reads for this sample came from an Illumina HiSeq 1500. TCRdb reprocessed the public reads (quality trimming at Q25 with fastp, clone calling with MiXCR) and kept in-frame beta chains. Each CDR3 protein appears once, grouped with its most common genes and DNA. The sample table records some 62,000 distinct CDR3 sequences; 20% to 25% of these occur just once. The ten most abundant clones make up roughly two thirds of the sample. This clonotype originated in a human donor in good health (CMV status not recorded). Some clones in this sample may be carry-over from other donors' samples. The V and J genes are TRBV9 and TRBJ2-1; a tentative D match to TRBD2 spans 5 bases. The specimen comprised CD8+ T cells from cultured PBMCs, sampled from culture after CMV antigen stimulation. The DNA sequence is given as TGTGCCAGCGGGCGGGCCTGGGATGAGCAGTTCTTC. It specifies CASGRAWDEQFF. The entire variable domain, with the stretches around the CDR3 drawn from the reference TRBV9 and TRBJ2-1 proteins, is DSGVTQTPKHLITATGQRVTLRCSPRSGDLSVYWYQQSLDQGLQFLIQYYNGEERAKGNILERFSAQQFPDLHSELNLSSLELGDSALYFCASGRAWDEQFFGPGTRLTVL.